Listed below are T cell receptor beta chains from one sample, sequenced in a study of control samples from healthy donors and cancer patients. Here immunoSEQ multiplex PCR was the method, and the copy in TCRdb shows in-frame clones only, minus some. The repertoire holds about 81,000 clones, with about 93% as singletons. The sample was blood. Receptors were obtained from a woman between 18 and 29 years old in good health. The CDR3 runs from the conserved cysteine through the conserved F or W. Fields, in order: D gene, clone size, V gene, J gene, CDR3 protein, CDR3 DNA. A D gene is named only where the DNA matches it firmly. Some rows mark clone size as missing; the rest say once, few, many or name a class of expanded clone.

NA	NA	TRBV19	TRBJ1-3	CASSIGQFSGNTIYF	TGTGCCAGTAGTATTGGTCAGTTCTCTGGAAACACCATATATTTT
NA	once	TRBV11-3	TRBJ2-2	CASSLGSRDGYTGELFF	TGTGCCAGCAGCTTAGGATCCAGGGATGGATACACCGGGGAGCTGTTTTTT
NA	NA	TRBV28	TRBJ1-1	CASSLQAYTEAFF	TGTGCCAGCAGTTTACAGGCGTACACTGAAGCTTTCTTT
NA	NA	TRBV6-5	TRBJ1-4	CASSYMAGWDNEKLFF	TGTGCCAGCAGTTACATGGCCGGCTGGGATAATGAAAAACTGTTTTTT
TRBD2	NA	TRBV28	TRBJ2-1	CASSGGGLGVHNEQFF	TGTGCCAGCAGCGGCGGGGGGCTCGGAGTACACAATGAGCAGTTCTTC
TRBD1	NA	TRBV25-1	TRBJ1-2	CASSEVRTGVDGYTF	TGTGCCAGCAGTGAAGTCAGGACAGGGGTGGATGGCTACACCTTC
NA	NA	TRBV7-5	TRBJ1-2	CARSIRDRDTTGGYTF	TGTGCCAGAAGCATACGGGACAGGGACACTACGGGTGGCTACACCTTC
TRBD1	NA	TRBV2	TRBJ2-1	CASSPQLQGPYNEQFF	TGTGCCAGCAGCCCACAATTACAGGGGCCATACAATGAGCAGTTCTTC
NA	few	TRBV4-2	TRBJ1-5	CASSRTPGENSNQPQHF	TGTGCCAGCAGCCGGACCCCAGGGGAGAATAGCAATCAGCCCCAGCATTTT
NA	NA	TRBV3-1/TRBV3-2	TRBJ2-7	CASSQETSLLLGEQYF	TGTGCCAGCAGCCAAGAAACTAGCCTCTTGTTAGGGGAGCAGTACTTC
NA	NA	TRBV18	TRBJ1-4	CASSRPRVIGEKLFF	TGTGCCAGCTCCCGACCGAGGGTAATAGGCGAAAAACTGTTTTTT
TRBD1	NA	TRBV19	TRBJ2-7	CASSATGIEQYF	TGTGCCAGTAGTGCGACAGGGATCGAGCAGTACTTC
NA	few	TRBV10-3	TRBJ2-7	CAISEGYEQYF	TGTGCCATCAGTGAGGGGTACGAGCAGTACTTC
NA	NA	TRBV11-2	TRBJ2-7	CASSLGISYEQYF	TGTGCCAGCAGCTTAGGGATATCCTACGAGCAGTACTTC
NA	NA	TRBV5-1	TRBJ1-1	CASSLNAGGPNTEAFF	TGCGCCAGCAGCTTGAATGCGGGGGGACCGAACACTGAAGCTTTCTTT
NA	NA	TRBV3-1/TRBV3-2	TRBJ1-1	CASSQKLGSTEAFF	TGTGCCAGCAGCCAGAAACTCGGGAGCACTGAAGCTTTCTTT
TRBD1	NA	TRBV27	TRBJ1-4	CASRTGEGKLFF	TGTGCCAGCAGAACAGGGGAGGGAAAACTGTTTTTT
TRBD1	NA	TRBV7-2	TRBJ2-7	CASSLPRTGPIYEQYF	TGTGCCAGCAGCCTGCCTCGGACAGGACCAATTTACGAGCAGTACTTC
NA	NA	TRBV6-6	TRBJ2-7	CASSSYSSYEQYF	TGTGCCAGCAGCTCCTACTCCTCCTACGAGCAGTACTTC
NA	NA	TRBV9	TRBJ1-1	CASSVLEWGTEAFF	TGTGCCAGCAGCGTCTTGGAGTGGGGCACTGAAGCTTTCTTT
NA	NA	TRBV7-8	TRBJ2-3	CASSPEDWRDTQYF	TGTGCCAGCAGCCCCGAAGACTGGCGAGATACGCAGTATTTT
NA	NA	TRBV19	TRBJ1-4	CASSIGGGGVSEEKLFF	TGTGCCAGTAGTATAGGAGGGGGGGGAGTGAGCGAAGAAAAACTGTTTTTT
NA	NA	TRBV19	TRBJ2-1	CASSIFATSVSEQFF	TGTGCCAGTAGTATTTTCGCGACTAGTGTGAGCGAGCAGTTCTTC
NA	NA	TRBV2	TRBJ2-5	CASTVSIETQYF	TGTGCCAGCACGGTTAGCATAGAGACCCAGTACTTC
TRBD1	NA	TRBV6-2/TRBV6-3	TRBJ1-1	CASSYRGQGTTEAFF	TGTGCCAGCAGTTACAGGGGACAGGGAACCACTGAAGCTTTCTTT
TRBD2	NA	TRBV6-2/TRBV6-3	TRBJ2-3	CASSDRLAGDPTDTQYF	TGTGCCAGCAGCGACAGGCTAGCGGGGGACCCCACAGATACGCAGTATTTT
TRBD2	NA	TRBV7-8	TRBJ2-4	CASSHCRLAGLPCIQYF	TGTGCCAGCAGCCACTGCCGACTAGCGGGGTTACCTTGCATTCAGTACTTC
NA	NA	TRBV6-7	TRBJ2-4	CASSYSLRVKNIQYF	TGTGCCAGCAGTTACTCGTTGCGAGTCAAAAACATTCAGTACTTC
TRBD1	NA	TRBV29-1	TRBJ2-7	CSVLRGPSSYEQYF	TGCAGCGTTCTTAGGGGGCCCAGCTCCTACGAGCAGTACTTC
NA	NA	TRBV6-2/TRBV6-3	TRBJ1-2	CANSYLNRERDGYTF	TGTGCCAACAGTTACCTCAACAGGGAGAGGGATGGCTACACCTTC
NA	NA	TRBV28	TRBJ2-1	CASGQLKLVGNEQFF	TGTGCCAGCGGCCAATTGAAGCTCGTGGGCAATGAGCAGTTCTTC
NA	NA	TRBV3-1/TRBV3-2	TRBJ1-2	CASSQQGYYGYTF	TGTGCCAGCAGCCAACAGGGGTACTATGGCTACACCTTC
NA	NA	TRBV18	TRBJ2-3	CASSQGGGTDTQYF	TGTGCCAGCTCCCAGGGGGGTGGCACAGATACGCAGTATTTT
NA	NA	TRBV4-1	TRBJ1-5	CASSQDRATVTPQHF	TGCGCCAGCAGCCAAGATCGGGCAACAGTAACGCCCCAGCATTTT
NA	NA	TRBV6-5	TRBJ2-1	CASSGIYNEQFF	TGTGCCAGCTCCGGAATATACAATGAGCAGTTCTTC
TRBD1	NA	TRBV28	TRBJ2-7	CASSLRRDRGSYEQYF	TGTGCCAGCAGTTTAAGGCGGGACAGGGGTTCCTACGAGCAGTACTTC
TRBD1	NA	TRBV28	TRBJ1-2	CASSFVGQVYGYTF	TGTGCCAGCAGTTTCGTGGGACAGGTCTATGGCTACACCTTC
NA	NA	TRBV9	TRBJ2-7	CASSVGVGGYSYEQYF	TGTGCCAGCAGCGTAGGGGTGGGAGGCTACTCCTACGAGCAGTACTTC
TRBD1	NA	TRBV3-1/TRBV3-2	TRBJ1-1	CASSQGDRAMNTEAFF	TGTGCCAGCAGCCAAGGGGACAGAGCTATGAACACTGAAGCTTTCTTT
NA	NA	TRBV19	TRBJ1-2	CASSQGSANYGYTF	TGTGCCAGTAGTCAGGGGTCCGCTAACTATGGCTACACCTTC
TRBD2	NA	TRBV19	TRBJ2-1	CASTRREFNHEQFF	TGTGCCAGTACCAGGCGGGAGTTTAACCATGAGCAGTTCTTC
TRBD1	NA	TRBV7-6	TRBJ1-2	CASSLETGNYGYTF	TGTGCCAGCAGCTTGGAGACAGGGAACTATGGCTACACCTTC
TRBD1	once	TRBV18	TRBJ1-4	CASSPLTGEEKLFF	TGTGCCAGCTCACCGTTAACAGGGGAAGAAAAACTGTTTTTT
NA	NA	TRBV5-1	TRBJ2-3	CASRPIGGSDTQYF	TGCGCCAGCAGACCGATCGGGGGCTCAGATACGCAGTATTTT
NA	NA	TRBV5-1	TRBJ2-1	CASSSVTGSSYNEQFF	TGCGCCAGCAGCTCGGTTACGGGCAGCTCCTACAATGAGCAGTTCTTC
NA	NA	TRBV7-3	TRBJ2-3	CASSSRQGGTDTQYF	TGTGCCAGCAGCTCACGCCAAGGGGGCACAGATACGCAGTATTTT
TRBD1	NA	TRBV19	TRBJ1-1	CASGGQGSEAFF	TGTGCCAGTGGCGGACAGGGATCTGAAGCTTTCTTT
NA	NA	TRBV7-9	TRBJ1-2	CASSQSAGNYGYTF	TGTGCCAGCAGCCAGAGTGCAGGGAACTATGGCTACACCTTC
NA	NA	TRBV9	TRBJ2-2	CASSVKGNPVTGELFF	TGTGCCAGCAGCGTGAAGGGAAACCCCGTCACCGGGGAGCTGTTTTTT
NA	NA	TRBV28	TRBJ1-3	CASSQPSVSANTIYF	TGTGCCAGCAGCCAACCTAGTGTCTCTGCAAACACCATATATTTT
NA	NA	TRBV24-1	TRBJ1-2	CATSDSLAGVSYGYTF	TGTGCCACCAGTGACTCATTAGCGGGGGTTAGCTATGGCTACACCTTC
NA	NA	TRBV20-1	TRBJ2-1	CSAYLNEQFF	TGCAGTGCTTATCTAAATGAGCAGTTCTTC
TRBD1	once	TRBV4-1	TRBJ1-3	CASSPRDRGSLSLGNTIYF	TGCGCCAGCAGTCCCCGGGACAGGGGTAGTTTATCGCTTGGAAACACCATATATTTT